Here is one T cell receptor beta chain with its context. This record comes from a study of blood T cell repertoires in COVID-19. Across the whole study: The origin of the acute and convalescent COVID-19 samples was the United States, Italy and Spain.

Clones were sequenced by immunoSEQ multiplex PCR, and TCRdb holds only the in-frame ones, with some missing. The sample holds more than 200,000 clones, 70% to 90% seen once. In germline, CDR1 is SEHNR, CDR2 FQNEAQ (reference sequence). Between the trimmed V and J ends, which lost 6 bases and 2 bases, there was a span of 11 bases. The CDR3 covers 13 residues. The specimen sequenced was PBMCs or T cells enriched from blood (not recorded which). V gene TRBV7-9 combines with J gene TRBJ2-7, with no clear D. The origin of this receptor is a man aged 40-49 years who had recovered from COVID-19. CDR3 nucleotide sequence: TGTGCCAGCAGTCCTATGGGCCCCTACGAGCAGTACTTC. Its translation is CASSPMGPYEQYF.